This is a list of T cell receptor beta chains from one sample in a study of PD-L1 blockade in urothelial cancer. Assay used: immunoSEQ multiplex PCR; TCRdb lists only in-frame clones, some missing. The sample holds about 30,000 clones, approximately 80% seen once. This material consisted of PBMCs, taken around atezolizumab (anti-PD-L1) treatment. These receptors all come from a man aged 65 to 79 with urothelial cancer. CDR3s include the opening cysteine and the closing phenylalanine or tryptophan. The D gene is left open where the match is weak. Clone size is stated in some rows and not others, as once, few, many or a class when expanded.

-	-	TRBJ1-3	TRBV19	CASSPQALAGNTIYF	TGTGCCAGTAGTCCGCAGGCTCTGGCTGGAAACACCATATATTTT
TRBD2	-	TRBJ2-2	TRBV5-1	CASSLDASGSFSNTGELFF	TGCGCCAGCAGCTTGGACGCTAGCGGGAGCTTCTCGAACACCGGGGAGCTGTTTTTT
-	-	TRBJ2-6	TRBV7-3	CASSFGGSGANVLTF	TGTGCCAGCAGCTTTGGAGGTTCTGGGGCCAACGTCCTGACTTTC
-	-	TRBJ2-7	TRBV2	CASTPSVSSYEQYF	TGTGCCAGCACCCCGTCCGTATCCAGCTACGAGCAGTACTTC
-	-	TRBJ1-1	TRBV29-1	CSVPIIGRANTEAFF	TGCAGCGTTCCTATTATAGGCAGGGCGAACACTGAAGCTTTCTTT
-	-	TRBJ2-3	TRBV25-1	CASPAQKATESTDTQYF	TGTGCCAGCCCCGCCCAGAAGGCGACAGAGAGCACAGATACGCAGTATTTT
-	-	TRBJ1-1	TRBV2	CASNRGGVNTEAFF	TGTGCCAGCAACCGGGGAGGGGTCAACACTGAAGCTTTCTTT
-	-	TRBJ2-5	TRBV7-2	CASSLGLERETQYF	TGTGCCAGCAGCTTAGGGCTAGAGCGGGAGACCCAGTACTTC
-	-	TRBJ1-1	TRBV28	CASSLSRQGEAFF	TGTGCCAGCAGTTTGTCCAGGCAGGGTGAAGCTTTCTTT
TRBD1	-	TRBJ2-7	TRBV7-9	CASSHRDRNYEQYF	TGTGCCAGCAGCCACCGGGACAGAAACTACGAGCAGTACTTC
-	-	TRBJ2-2	TRBV28	CASSFGAGSAPGELFF	TGTGCCAGCAGTTTTGGCGCGGGATCGGCTCCCGGGGAGCTGTTTTTT
-	-	TRBJ1-3	TRBV21-1	CASSRTGNTIYF	TGTGCCAGCAGCCGGACAGGAAACACCATATATTTT
TRBD1	-	TRBJ2-7	TRBV7-2	CASSLNTGGPYEQYF	TGTGCCAGCAGCTTAAATACAGGGGGCCCCTACGAGCAGTACTTC
TRBD1	-	TRBJ2-3	TRBV7-2	CASSPRGQGTDTQYF	TGTGCCAGCAGCCCCAGAGGACAGGGCACAGATACGCAGTATTTT
-	few	TRBJ2-2	TRBV18	CASSPKVGQPGGELFF	TGTGCCAGCTCACCAAAGGTTGGACAGCCCGGCGGGGAGCTGTTTTTT
-	-	TRBJ1-1	TRBV11-2	CASSLAGFGNTEAFF	TGTGCCAGCAGCTTAGCGGGTTTTGGCAACACTGAAGCTTTCTTT
TRBD2	once	TRBJ2-3	TRBV4-2	CASSQERERADTQYF	TGTGCCAGCAGCCAAGAGCGGGAGAGGGCAGATACGCAGTATTTT
-	-	TRBJ1-3	TRBV7-3	CASSLGDGSGNTIYF	TGTGCCAGCAGCTTAGGAGATGGGTCCGGAAACACCATATATTTT
TRBD1	-	TRBJ1-3	TRBV11-2	CASSLVGQGSGNTIYF	TGTGCCAGCAGCTTAGTAGGACAGGGGTCTGGAAACACCATATATTTT
-	medium-sized	TRBJ1-2	TRBV7-9	CASSLGPNTGYGYTF	TGTGCCAGCAGCTTAGGCCCGAACACGGGATATGGCTACACCTTC
-	-	TRBJ1-1	TRBV10-3	CAISGQGGTEAFF	TGTGCCATCAGTGGGCAGGGCGGTACTGAAGCTTTCTTT
-	-	TRBJ2-1	TRBV14	CASSSITGRSYNEQFF	TGTGCCAGCAGCTCGATTACAGGGCGCTCCTACAATGAGCAGTTCTTC
TRBD1	once	TRBJ1-1	TRBV5-4	CASSFRTGPNTEAFF	TGTGCCAGCAGCTTCCGGACAGGTCCTAACACTGAAGCTTTCTTT
TRBD1	-	TRBJ2-5	TRBV28	CASSPLTGTETQYF	TGTGCCAGCAGTCCTCTGACAGGGACCGAGACCCAGTACTTC
TRBD2	-	TRBJ2-3	TRBV28	CASSFWRESTDTQYF	TGTGCCAGCAGTTTCTGGCGGGAGTCGACAGATACGCAGTATTTT
-	once	TRBJ1-1	TRBV12-5	CASGGTADTEAFF	TGTGCTAGTGGTGGCACAGCCGACACTGAAGCTTTCTTT
-	-	TRBJ2-7	TRBV6-6	CASISQASYEQYF	TGTGCCAGCATTTCTCAGGCTTCCTACGAGCAGTACTTC
-	-	TRBJ1-5	TRBV21-1	CASSIRQYNSNQPQHF	TGTGCCAGCAGCATTCGACAGTATAATAGCAATCAGCCCCAGCATTTT
TRBD1	-	TRBJ2-7	TRBV18	CASSLYYRDRGRYEQYF	TGTGCCAGCTCACTATACTACCGGGACAGGGGGCGTTACGAGCAGTACTTC
-	-	TRBJ1-2	TRBV2	CASSPQGSADYGYTF	TGTGCCAGCAGCCCACAGGGCTCGGCGGACTATGGCTACACCTTC
-	few	TRBJ1-1	TRBV19	CASSIGGIMNTEAFF	TGTGCCAGTAGTATTGGGGGGATCATGAACACTGAAGCTTTCTTT
TRBD1	-	TRBJ1-2	TRBV2	CASRVDRGNGYTF	TGTGCCAGCAGAGTGGACAGGGGGAACGGCTACACCTTC
-	-	TRBJ2-1	TRBV9	CASSVGSGVNEQFF	TGTGCCAGCAGCGTAGGTTCCGGGGTGAATGAGCAGTTCTTC
-	-	TRBJ2-2	TRBV4-2	CASSPLGGGSGELFF	TGTGCCAGCAGCCCCCTAGGGGGGGGGTCCGGGGAGCTGTTTTTT
-	-	TRBJ2-1	TRBV7-8	CASSPGRRGKYNEQFF	TGTGCCAGCAGCCCCGGACGGCGGGGAAAATACAATGAGCAGTTCTTC
-	-	TRBJ1-5	TRBV7-2	CASSLGTRANQPQHF	TGTGCCAGCAGCCTCGGGACTCGGGCGAATCAGCCCCAGCATTTT
-	-	TRBJ1-3	TRBV7-9	CAGQGGNTIYF	TGTGCCGGCCAGGGAGGAAACACCATATATTTT
-	-	TRBJ1-2	TRBV29-1	CSVEDGRGKSYGYTF	TGCAGCGTTGAAGATGGGAGGGGGAAGAGCTATGGCTACACCTTC
-	-	TRBJ2-2	TRBV28	CASSTSGWLAGELFF	TGTGCCAGCAGTACAAGCGGGTGGTTGGCCGGGGAGCTGTTTTTT
-	-	TRBJ2-1	TRBV11-2	CASSWGVGSSYNEQFF	TGTGCCAGCAGCTGGGGGGTGGGAAGCTCCTACAATGAGCAGTTCTTC
TRBD1	few	TRBJ2-7	TRBV29-1	CSVAGAGGSYEQYF	TGCAGCGTTGCTGGGGCAGGGGGCAGCTACGAGCAGTACTTC
-	-	TRBJ2-7	TRBV6-1	CASTLTSSYEQYF	TGTGCCAGCACCTTGACTAGCTCCTACGAGCAGTACTTC